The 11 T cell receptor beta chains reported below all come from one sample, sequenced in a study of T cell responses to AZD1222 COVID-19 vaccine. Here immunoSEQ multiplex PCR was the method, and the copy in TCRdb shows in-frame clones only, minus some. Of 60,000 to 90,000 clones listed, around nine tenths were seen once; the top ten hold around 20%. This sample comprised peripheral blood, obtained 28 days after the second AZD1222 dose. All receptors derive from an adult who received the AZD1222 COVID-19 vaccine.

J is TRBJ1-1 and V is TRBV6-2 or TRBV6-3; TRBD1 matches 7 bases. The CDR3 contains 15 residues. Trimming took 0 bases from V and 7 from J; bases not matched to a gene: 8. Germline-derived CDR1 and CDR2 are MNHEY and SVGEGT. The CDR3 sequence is CASSYSSRGISEAFF. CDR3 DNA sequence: TGTGCCAGCAGTTACTCCTCCAGGGGGATAAGTGAAGCTTTCTTT.

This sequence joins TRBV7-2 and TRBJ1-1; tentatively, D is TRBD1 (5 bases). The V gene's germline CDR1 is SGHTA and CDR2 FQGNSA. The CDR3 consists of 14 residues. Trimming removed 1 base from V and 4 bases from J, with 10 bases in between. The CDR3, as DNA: TGTGCCAGCAGCTTAGGGGTAGGGACCACTGAAGCTTTCTTT. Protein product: CASSLGVGTTEAFF.

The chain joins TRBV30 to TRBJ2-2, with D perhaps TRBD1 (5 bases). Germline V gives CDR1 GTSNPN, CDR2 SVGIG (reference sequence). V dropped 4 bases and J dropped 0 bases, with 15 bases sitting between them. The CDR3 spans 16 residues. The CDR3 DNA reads TGTGCCTGGATGTGGGAAGGGGATGCGAACACCGGGGAGCTGTTTTTT. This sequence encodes CAWMWEGDANTGELFF.

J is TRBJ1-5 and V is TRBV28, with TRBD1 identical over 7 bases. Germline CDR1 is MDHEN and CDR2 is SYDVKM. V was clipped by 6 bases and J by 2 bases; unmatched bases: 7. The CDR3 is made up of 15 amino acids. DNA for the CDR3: TGTGCCAGCAGCTTCAGGGGGGCTGGCAATCAGCCCCAGCATTTT. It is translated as CASSFRGAGNQPQHF.

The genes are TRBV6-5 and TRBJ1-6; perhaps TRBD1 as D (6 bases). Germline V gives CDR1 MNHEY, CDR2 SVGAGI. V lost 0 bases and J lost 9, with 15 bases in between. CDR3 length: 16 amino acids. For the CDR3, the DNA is TGTGCCAGCAGTTACTCGATTCAGGGACACGGTTCACCCCTCCACTTT. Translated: CASSYSIQGHGSPLHF.

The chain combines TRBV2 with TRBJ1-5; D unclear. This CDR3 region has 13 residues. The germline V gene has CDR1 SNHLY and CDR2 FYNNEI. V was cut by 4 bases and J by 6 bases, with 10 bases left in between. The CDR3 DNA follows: TGTGCCAGCAGTGGGCAGTACGGTCAGCCCCAGCATTTT. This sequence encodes CASSGQYGQPQHF.

The CDR3 loop reads CASSPSGSHEQFF. As DNA, the CDR3 is TGTGCCAGCAGCCCTAGTGGGAGCCATGAGCAGTTCTTC. The J gene is TRBJ2-1, the V gene TRBV28, with TRBD2 as a possible D gene (5 bases). The CDR3 spans 13 residues. CDR1 MDHEN and CDR2 SYDVKM come from the germline V gene. Deletions cut 6 bases from V and 8 bases from J, with 14 bases between.

The CDR3: CASSADRAITF. The CDR3 DNA reads as TGTGCCAGCAGCGCTGACAGGGCGATCACCTTC. This chain uses TRBV11-2 with TRBJ1-2, with 7 bases fitting TRBD1. CDR1 SGHAT and CDR2 FQNNGV come from the germline V gene. With V trimmed by 5 bases and J by 13 bases, 7 bases remained unmatched. This CDR3 spans 11 amino acids.

This CDR3 is CATSGLSGEARDTQYF. The CDR3, as DNA: TGTGCCACCAGTGGGTTGAGCGGGGAGGCCCGGGATACGCAGTATTTT. V gene TRBV24-1 combines with J gene TRBJ2-3; 7 bases line up with TRBD2. Germline CDR1 and CDR2: KGHDR and SFDVKD. The CDR3 loop spans 16 amino acids. V was clipped by 5 bases and J by 6 bases; unmatched bases: 13.

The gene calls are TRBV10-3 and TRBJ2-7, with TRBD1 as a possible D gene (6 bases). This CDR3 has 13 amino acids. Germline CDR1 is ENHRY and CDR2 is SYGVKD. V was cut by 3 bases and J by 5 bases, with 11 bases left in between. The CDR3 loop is CAISERQVDEQYF. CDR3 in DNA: TGTGCCATCAGTGAAAGACAGGTCGACGAGCAGTACTTC.

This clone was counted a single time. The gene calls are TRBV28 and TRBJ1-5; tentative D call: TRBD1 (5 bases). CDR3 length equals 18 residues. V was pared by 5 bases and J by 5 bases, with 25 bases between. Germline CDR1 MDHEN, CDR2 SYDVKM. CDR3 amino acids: CASSPPGWGSGGYQPQHF. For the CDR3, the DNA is TGTGCCAGCAGTCCCCCTGGTTGGGGCTCCGGGGGATATCAGCCCCAGCATTTT.